This TCR beta chain was observed in a study of blood T cell repertoires in COVID-19 (dated by TCRdb to 2019 to 2021). For the study in its entirety: The collaborator samples originated in the United States, Italy and Spain and spanned the acute and convalescent phases of COVID-19. The samples were drawn from the first 160 participants of the ongoing ImmuneRACE study and from some 1,300 subjects provided by 6 global collaborators. A freely available public database, intended as a resource for researchers studying the immune response to SARS-CoV-2, is where the repertoires were released. A de-identified subject ID, COVID-19 status, age in years and sex were almost always included in the sample metadata. Deeply sampled blood TCRbeta repertoires from subjects exposed to, actively infected with, or recovered from COVID-19 were included in the dataset. The material from the prospective study consisted of cDNA or gDNA derived from T cells, B-cell-depleted T cells, or PBMCs. Where available, HLA class I and class II types were taken from metadata supplied by the sample provider and were not determined by assay-based typing.

Worth noting for this clone: The specificity of this receptor is unknown. The sample holds no much larger clone one base away, and base qualities are not on file.

TCRbeta CDR3 regions were amplified from genomic DNA by means of the immunoSEQ Assay, a bias-controlled multiplex PCR. The original methods were these. Within the assay, amplification of reference gene primers was used to estimate how many nucleated cells each sample contained. To quantify the absolute abundance of each unique TCRbeta CDR3 rearrangement, sequence reads were collapsed and filtered. For each sample, productive Simpson clonality was calculated as the square root of Simpson's diversity index across productive rearrangements. In its TCRdb copy, this immuneACCESS table keeps in-frame sequences only and misses some clones. Where compared with another copy, unresolved V genes explain less than half of these, and the others have no known cause. D and trimming come from the DNA, and the V and J calls and clone size come from that table. The sample yields hundreds of thousands of clones; roughly nine tenths were counted once. The ten largest clones represent 1.1% of the sample.

The germline V gene yields SGDLS for CDR1 and YYNGEE for CDR2. The CDR3 holds 15 amino acids from the cysteine to the phenylalanine. Just the 45-base CDR3 DNA is kept, in frame starting at base 1. V ends up 3 bases short and J 7 bases short, with an unmatched junction base count of 9. Enrolling through a virtual design, the prospective study's participants ranged in age from roughly 18 to 89 years and lived across roughly 23 United States geographic areas. In the prospective study, participants were assigned to cohorts based on the clinical history participants reported in a screening survey and a study questionnaire. Recovered participants in ImmuneRACE Cohort 3 were defined by two consecutive negative NP/OP PCR tests, clearance by a healthcare professional, or resolution of symptoms. In the prospective study, mobile phlebotomists collected whole blood, serum and a nasopharyngeal or oropharyngeal swab from each participant. Over an approximately 2-month period, participants in the prospective study had the option of providing additional blood draws and questionnaires. Blood samples from the prospective study were shipped frozen or at room temperature prior to DNA extraction.

On the study overall, not on this receptor specifically: Clinical and demographic metadata were provided uncurated, with the amount varying by source and participant.

What was sequenced was PBMCs or T cells enriched from blood (not recorded which). The chain is assembled from TRBV9 and TRBJ2-1, with 8 junctional bases fitting TRBD2. The sequence came from a man aged 25-45 years who had recovered from COVID-19. The DNA sequence is given as TGTGCCAGCAGCGCTCTTGAGGTAGCGGGAAATGAGCAGTTCTTC. Its translation is CASSALEVAGNEQFF.